Listed below are T cell receptor beta chains from one sample, sequenced in a study of memory CD4+ T cells and cytomegalovirus serostatus. Profiled with immunoSEQ multiplex PCR; TCRdb holds only in-frame clones, not every one. The sample has approximately 23,000 clones; roughly 76% are singletons. The sample consisted of memory CD4+ T cells from blood. These receptor sequences come from an adult in good health and CMV-seronegative. CDR3s include the opening cysteine and the closing phenylalanine or tryptophan. The D gene is left open where the match is weak. Not all rows give a size; the values are once, few, many and, for expanded clones, a class.

TRBV11-2	.	14	TRBJ1-4	TRBD1	TGTGCCAGCAGCTTAGGACAGGGATCACGAAAACTGTTTTTT	CASSLGQGSRKLFF
TRBV6-6	.	14	TRBJ1-4	TRBD1	TGTGCCAGCGGAAAGGACAGGGGAAATGAAAAACTGTTTTTT	CASGKDRGNEKLFF
TRBV7-3	.	14	TRBJ2-1	TRBD2	TGTGCCAGCAGGCCGGGGGGGCCTCACAATGAGCAGTTCTTC	CASRPGGPHNEQFF
TRBV6-4	.	16	TRBJ1-2	.	TGTGCCAGCTCTCCTGGGGCCTCACAACCTCCCTATGGCTACACCTTC	CASSPGASQPPYGYTF
TRBV7-9	.	16	TRBJ1-3	.	TGTGCCAGCAGCTCCGGACACGGTAGCTCTGGAAACACCATATATTTT	CASSSGHGSSGNTIYF
TRBV13	.	16	TRBJ2-5	TRBD2	TGTGCCAGCAGCTTAGTTTTAGCGGGGGGACAAGAGACCCAGTACTTC	CASSLVLAGGQETQYF
TRBV10-2	.	10	TRBJ2-5	.	TGCGCCAGCAAGGGGGAGACCCAGTACTTC	CASKGETQYF
TRBV7-2	.	17	TRBJ2-7	TRBD2	TGTGCCAGCAGCTTAGCGTTAGGTAGCGGGAGTGTCTACGAGCAGTACTTC	CASSLALGSGSVYEQYF
TRBV9	.	15	TRBJ2-3	TRBD2	TGTGCCAGCAGCACCGGACTAGCGGGCGCAGATACGCAGTATTTT	CASSTGLAGADTQYF
TRBV6-6	.	14	TRBJ2-7	TRBD2	TGTGCCAGCAGCCTGACTAGCGGGGGGGGTGAGCAGTACTTC	CASSLTSGGGEQYF
TRBV4-1	few	19	TRBJ1-1	.	TGCGCCAGCAGCCACGAACCCCCGGAGGGGGACAAATTACTAACTGAAGCTTTCTTT	CASSHEPPEGDKLLTEAFF
TRBV28	.	14	TRBJ2-7	TRBD1	TGTGCCAGCAGTTTTGGGACAGGCCTATACGAGCAGTACTTC	CASSFGTGLYEQYF
TRBV19	few	16	TRBJ1-2	.	TGTGCCAGTAGTATCATCGGCAGGGAAAACCCCCGCGGCTACACCTTC	CASSIIGRENPRGYTF
TRBV18	.	12	TRBJ2-5	.	TGTGCCAGCTCACCGGCTCTAGAGACCCAGTACTTC	CASSPALETQYF
TRBV6-5	.	13	TRBJ1-1	TRBD1	TGTGCCAGCACGACAGGGCCAAACACTGAAGCTTTCTTT	CASTTGPNTEAFF
TRBV9	.	15	TRBJ1-5	.	TGTGCCAGCAGCGTTGGGGGAGAGGGCAATCAGCCCCAGCATTTT	CASSVGGEGNQPQHF
TRBV18	once	11	TRBJ2-3	.	TGTGCCAGCTCACCACAATATACGCAGTATTTT	CASSPQYTQYF